A single sample gave rise to the 5 T cell receptor beta chains below, sequenced in a study of glioma-infiltrating T cells (dated by TCRdb to about 2016). Instrument used: Illumina MiSeq. The iRepertoire nested amplicon-rescue multiplex PCR (arm-PCR) platform was used to amplify TCR alpha and beta CDR3 regions from RNA. The raw public reads went through TCRdb reprocessing: fastp at Q25, MiXCR clone calling, in-frame beta chains kept. When rows share a CDR3 protein, they turn into one entry using the most common DNA and genes. The sample table holds some 93,000 distinct CDR3 sequences, of which about 37% were seen once. More than 30% of the sample is in the top ten clones. The sequenced sample consisted of glioma tissue, nonneoplastic brain tissue, or PBMCs (not recorded which). The receptors come from a human donor with low-grade glioma or glioblastoma, undergoing nonglioma brain surgery, or in good health (not recorded which).

This clonotype was observed many times. J is TRBJ2-5 and V is TRBV12-3 or TRBV12-4; 8 bases fit TRBD2. Trimming took 6 bases from V and 5 from J; bases not matched to a gene: 8. The CDR3 is 14 amino acids. Here the CDR3 reads CASRPGLGGETQYF. CDR3 DNA: TGTGCCAGCAGACCGGGACTAGGCGGGGAGACCCAGTACTTC.

With regard to this clonotype: Since no conserved phenylalanine or tryptophan closes the CDR3, a read error is the likely cause. For the CDR3, the DNA is TGTGCCACCAGCAGTGTAGGGCAGCCCCAGCATTAT. Residues: CATSSVGQPQHY. V usage is TRBV15 and J usage is TRBJ1-5; D is ambiguous. CDR3 size: 12 residues. CDR1 is LNHNV, CDR2 YYDKDF, per germline (reference sequence). Trimming took 3 bases from V and 7 from J, leaving 7 bases between them.

The rearrangement joins TRBV20-1 to TRBJ2-1; 8 nucleotides line up with TRBD2. From germline, CDR1 is DFQATT and CDR2 SNEGSKA (reference sequence). The CDR3 contains 14 residues. The ends lost 5 bases at V and 4 bases at J; junction bases unmatched: 7. CDR3 bases: TGCAGTGCTTCCCTAGCGGGTAGTTACAATGAGCAGTTCTTC. Residues: CSASLAGSYNEQFF.

This chain uses TRBV5-4 with TRBJ2-2, with 8 bases that match TRBD2. The CDR3 runs 16 residues. The ends lost 4 bases at V and 6 bases at J; junction bases unmatched: 11. From germline, CDR1 is SGHNT and CDR2 YYREEE (reference sequence). CDR3 sequence (DNA): TGTGCCAGCAGCCTCTATAGAAGCGGGAGTTCCGGGGAGCTGTTTTTT. Protein sequence: CASSLYRSGSSGELFF. The full variable domain, in which reference TRBV5-4 and TRBJ2-2 provide the parts outside the CDR3, is ETGVTQSPTHLIKTRGQQVTLRCSSQSGHNTVSWYQQALGQGPQFIFQYYREEENGRGNFPPRFSGLQFPNYSSELNVNALELDDSALYLCASSLYRSGSSGELFFGEGSRLTVL.

This clonotype was observed many times. The chain is built from TRBV27 and TRBJ2-3; TRBD2 aligns across 9 bases. V trimming: 6 bases; J trimming: 2 bases; junction bases outside the gene matches: 9. The CDR3 has 16 amino acids. The germline gives CDR1 MNHEY, CDR2 SMNVEV (reference sequence). The CDR3 region has the DNA TGTGCCAGCAGGGTTAAAGCGGGAGGCTTCACAGATACGCAGTATTTT. It specifies CASRVKAGGFTDTQYF.